Following are 23 T cell receptor beta chains from one sample sequenced in a study of beta chain features in type 1 diabetes. Expressed TCRB transcripts were sequenced because the isolated RNA had all been reverse transcribed beforehand. Repertoires were generated with immunoSEQ multiplex PCR, while TCRdb's copy carries only in-frame clones and drops some. The table includes more than 300,000 clones, approximately 16% detected once. Sequenced material: naive CD4+ T cells from blood. These receptors originate from a woman aged 18-29 years in good health.

This clone was counted between two and nine times. The V call is TRBV28, the J call TRBJ1-5; 9 positions agree with TRBD1. The CDR3 spans 16 residues. V dropped 6 bases and J dropped 0; count of bases not matched to a gene: 6. Germline V lookup: CDR1 MDHEN, CDR2 SYDVKM. The CDR3 loop reads CASSRDREDSNQPQHF. The CDR3 DNA sequence: TGTGCCAGCAGCCGGGACAGGGAAGATAGCAATCAGCCCCAGCATTTT.

The chain combines TRBV7-9 with TRBJ2-2, with D perhaps matching TRBD1 (6 bases). The CDR3 extends over 17 amino acids. V lost 5 bases, J lost 2 bases, and 18 bases lay in between. Per germline, CDR1 SEHNR and CDR2 FQNEAQ (reference sequence). The CDR3 protein is CASSRLMTGANTGELFF. In DNA form, the CDR3 reads TGTGCCAGCAGCCGGTTGATGACAGGAGCTAACACCGGGGAGCTGTTTTTT.

CDR3 sequence: CATMRDLLWGEQFF. DNA for the CDR3: TGTGCCACCATGAGGGACTTACTTTGGGGTGAGCAGTTCTTC. The genes are TRBV6-6 and TRBJ2-1, with a weak D call TRBD2 (6 bases). Trimming stripped 10 bases from V and 9 bases from J, with 22 bases between. The CDR3 contains 14 residues. Per the germline V gene, CDR1 is MNHNY and CDR2 is SVGAGI (reference sequence).

This clone came up a few times. The rearrangement links TRBV28 to TRBJ2-1, with a weak D call TRBD2 (7 bases). The V gene lost 6 bases and the J gene lost 4 bases, with 13 bases spanning the gap. The CDR3 runs 14 residues. CDR1 is MDHEN and CDR2 is SYDVKM in the germline V gene. The CDR3 loop is CASRRGGTYNEQFF. The CDR3 coding sequence is TGTGCCAGCAGAAGGGGGGGGACTTACAATGAGCAGTTCTTC.

A few counts support this clone. V gene TRBV9 combines with J gene TRBJ1-5; D is perhaps TRBD1 (5 bases). Germline loops: CDR1 SGDLS, CDR2 YYNGEE. The CDR3 runs to 17 residues. The V gene lost 0 bases and the J gene lost 2 bases, with 15 bases spanning the gap. The CDR3 DNA sequence: TGTGCCAGCAGCGTAGTTGGTGACAGACTCCGCAATCAGCCCCAGCATTTT. Translating it yields CASSVVGDRLRNQPQHF.

The chain recombines TRBV7-9 with TRBJ2-7; 8 nucleotides agree with TRBD1. Germline V CDR1 and CDR2: SEHNR, FQNEAQ (reference sequence). J gave up 6 bases and V 5 bases, and 3 bases lay outside the gene matches. The CDR3 runs to 12 residues. The CDR3 sequence is CASSPTGVEQYF. The DNA for the CDR3 is TGTGCCAGCAGCCCGACAGGGGTCGAGCAGTACTTC.

The chain carries TRBV7-2 and TRBJ2-1, with a tentative D call TRBD1 (6 bases). V shed 7 bases and J shed 1 base, with 14 bases lying between them. The CDR3 is 15 amino acids. Germline V lookup: CDR1 SGHTA, CDR2 FQGNSA. The CDR3 DNA reads TGTGCCAGCACCTTGTCCGGACAGTCCTACAATGAGCAGTTCTTC. As protein: CASTLSGQSYNEQFF.

This chain uses TRBV5-4 with TRBJ2-3; no firm D call. V lost 2 bases and J lost 7, with 8 bases in between. From germline, CDR1 is SGHNT and CDR2 YYREEE (reference sequence). The CDR3 totals 12 residues. CDR3 residues: CASSFEVYTQYF. CDR3 DNA sequence: TGTGCCAGCAGCTTCGAGGTGTATACGCAGTATTTT.

The sample holds a few counts of this clone. The chain joins TRBV19 to TRBJ1-1; unclear D gene. Per the germline V gene, CDR1 is LNHDA and CDR2 is SQIVND (reference sequence). This CDR3 is built from 13 residues. The V end lost 0 bases, the J end lost 8 bases, and 10 bases lay between the germline ends. CDR3 amino acids: CASSIDSPEEAFF. For the CDR3, the DNA is TGTGCCAGTAGTATAGACTCTCCAGAAGAAGCTTTCTTT.

The rearrangement links TRBV6-5 to TRBJ1-4; no reliable D call. There are 15 residues in the CDR3. V dropped 1 base and J dropped 1 base, with 7 bases sitting between them. Germline V gene lookup returns CDR1 MNHEY and CDR2 SVGAGI. The DNA of the CDR3 is TGTGCCAGCAGTTACTTCCGGGGAACTAATGAAAAACTGTTTTTT. Amino acid sequence: CASSYFRGTNEKLFF.

The rearrangement links TRBV15 to TRBJ1-1; possibly TRBD1 for D (6 bases). Trimming pared 0 bases from V and 4 bases from J, leaving 9 bases between. The CDR3 spans 14 residues. Germline assignment: CDR1 LNHNV and CDR2 YYDKDF (reference sequence). This CDR3 is CATSREARGTEAFF. The CDR3 nucleotides are TGTGCCACCAGCAGAGAGGCCAGGGGCACTGAAGCTTTCTTT.

The rearrangement uses TRBV18 and TRBJ2-1, with a possible D match to TRBD1 (6 bases). The CDR3 length is 15 residues. Germline CDR1 KGHSH, CDR2 LQKENI. V dropped 0 bases and J dropped 5 bases, with 11 bases sitting between them. The CDR3: CASSPPAGVNNEQFF. The CDR3 nucleotides are TGTGCCAGCTCACCACCAGCAGGGGTGAACAATGAGCAGTTCTTC.

The V call is TRBV9, the J call TRBJ2-1; 9 bases agree with TRBD1. Germline V gene data show CDR1 as SGDLS and CDR2 as YYNGEE. With 2 bases clipped from V and 5 bases from J, the junction kept 11 bases outside the gene matches. The CDR3 is 17 residues long. The CDR3, as DNA: TGTGCCAGCAGCGTGCTGGGTGGGGACAGGGTGAACAATGAGCAGTTCTTC. It encodes CASSVLGGDRVNNEQFF.

This clone was counted a few times. The chain has TRBV9 and TRBJ2-3, with 9 bases lining up with TRBD2. This CDR3 is 18 amino acids long. The V segment lost 3 bases and the J segment 3 bases; nucleotides outside the gene matches: 14. Germline CDR1 reads SGDLS; CDR2 reads YYNGEE. The CDR3 loop is CASSAQPLSSGITDTQYF. The CDR3 nucleotides read TGTGCCAGCAGCGCTCAGCCATTATCTAGCGGGATTACAGATACGCAGTATTTT.

This clone was seen more than once but under ten times. The chain is built from TRBV4-3 and TRBJ2-2; D is unclear. Germline V gives CDR1 LGHNA, CDR2 YSLEER. The CDR3 loop spans 14 amino acids. The V gene lost 4 bases and the J gene lost 2 bases, with 8 bases spanning the gap. CDR3 sequence (DNA): TGCGCCAGCAGCCGTCTCGTAAACACCGGGGAGCTGTTTTTT. Translating gives CASSRLVNTGELFF.

V usage is TRBV18 and J usage is TRBJ1-3; no clear D gene. Trimming took 5 bases from V and 0 from J, leaving 17 bases between them. CDR3 length: 17 amino acids. The germline V gene has CDR1 KGHSH and CDR2 LQKENI. CDR3 sequence: CASSSSSGRRSGNTIYF. The CDR3 region has the DNA TGTGCCAGCTCATCCTCTAGCGGCAGACGCTCTGGAAACACCATATATTTT.

This clone was detected only a few times. DNA for the CDR3: TGTGCCAGCAGCTTAGAGGACAGGGTCCATGGCTACACCTTC. Protein product: CASSLEDRVHGYTF. V and J are TRBV7-9 and TRBJ1-2; 8 bases align to TRBD1. Germline trimming cut 1 base from V and 6 bases from J; bases unmatched to any gene: 4. This CDR3 contains 14 residues. Germline assignment: CDR1 SEHNR and CDR2 FQNEAQ (reference sequence).

The chain is built from TRBV15 and TRBJ1-1; TRBD1 matches 7 bases. V was pared by 4 bases and J by 5 bases, with 13 bases of the junction left unmatched. This CDR3 is built from 16 residues. Per the germline V gene, CDR1 is LNHNV and CDR2 is YYDKDF (reference sequence). The CDR3 is CATSNLINRGKTEAFF. The CDR3 DNA is TGTGCCACCAGCAACCTTATTAACAGGGGAAAGACTGAAGCTTTCTTT. Full variable domain (remainder filled in from reference TRBV15 and TRBJ1-1): DAMVIQNPRYQVTQFGKPVTLSCSQTLNHNVMYWYQQKSSQAPKLLFHYYDKDFNNEADTPDNFQSRRPNTSFCFLDIRSPGLGDTAMYLCATSNLINRGKTEAFFGQGTRLTVV.

This chain joins TRBV10-2 and TRBJ1-4, with D tentatively TRBD1 (5 bases). The germline CDR1 and CDR2 sequences are WSHSY and SAAADI. CDR3 length equals 14 residues. V was pared by 5 bases and J by 5 bases, with 12 bases between. CDR3: CASSPTEFNEKLFF. CDR3 in DNA: TGCGCCAGCAGTCCGACAGAGTTCAATGAAAAACTGTTTTTT.

V is TRBV18 and J is TRBJ2-3; 7 bases map to TRBD1. Germline V gives CDR1 KGHSH, CDR2 LQKENI. The CDR3 is 14 amino acids. V was pared by 5 bases and J by 8 bases, with 10 bases of the junction left unmatched. In DNA form, the CDR3 reads TGTGCCAGCTCAGCCGGACAGGTAATTGGTACGCAGTATTTT. It codes for CASSAGQVIGTQYF.

The V gene is TRBV7-9, the J gene TRBJ2-1; D gene ambiguous. Germline V lookup: CDR1 SEHNR, CDR2 FQNEAQ (reference sequence). The CDR3 extends over 13 amino acids. V lost 3 bases and J 7 bases, leaving 10 bases between the germline ends. Here the CDR3 DNA reads TGTGCCAGCAGCTTTGCCTCGCAGAATGAGCAGTTCTTC. This encodes CASSFASQNEQFF.

This clone was seen only a few times. The rearrangement links TRBV27 to TRBJ2-2; the D gene is possibly TRBD1 (6 bases). V shed 0 bases and J shed 3 bases, with 20 bases lying between them. The CDR3 is 19 amino acids. Germline V gene sequence: CDR1 MNHEY, CDR2 SMNVEV (reference sequence). Here the CDR3 reads CASSLSVTGIMLDTGELFF. The CDR3 region has the DNA TGTGCCAGCAGTTTATCGGTTACAGGGATTATGTTGGACACCGGGGAGCTGTTTTTT.

In this sample, this clone turned up a few times. The chain carries TRBV7-9 and TRBJ1-1; D is unresolved. V dropped 0 bases and J dropped 0 bases, with 8 bases sitting between them. From germline, CDR1 is SEHNR and CDR2 FQNEAQ (reference sequence). CDR3 length: 15 residues. This chain's CDR3 is CASSLAGRMNTEAFF. CDR3 sequence (DNA): TGTGCCAGCAGCTTAGCGGGGAGGATGAACACTGAAGCTTTCTTT.